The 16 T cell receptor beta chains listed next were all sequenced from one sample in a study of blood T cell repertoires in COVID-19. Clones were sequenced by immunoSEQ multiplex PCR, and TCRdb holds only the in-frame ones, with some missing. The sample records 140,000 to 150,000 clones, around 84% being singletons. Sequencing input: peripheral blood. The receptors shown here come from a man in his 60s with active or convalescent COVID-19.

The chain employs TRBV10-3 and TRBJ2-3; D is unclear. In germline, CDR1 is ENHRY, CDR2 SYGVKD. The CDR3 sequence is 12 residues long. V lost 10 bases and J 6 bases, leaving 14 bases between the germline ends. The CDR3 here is CATRSTEDTQYF. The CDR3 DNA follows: TGTGCCACCCGGAGTACGGAGGATACGCAGTATTTT.

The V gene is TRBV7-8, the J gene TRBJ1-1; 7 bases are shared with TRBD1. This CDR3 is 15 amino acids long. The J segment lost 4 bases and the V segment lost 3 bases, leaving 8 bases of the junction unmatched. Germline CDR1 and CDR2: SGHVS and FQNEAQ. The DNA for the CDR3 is TGTGCCAGCAGCTTCGGGCAGGGGGTCGGCACTGAAGCTTTCTTT. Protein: CASSFGQGVGTEAFF.

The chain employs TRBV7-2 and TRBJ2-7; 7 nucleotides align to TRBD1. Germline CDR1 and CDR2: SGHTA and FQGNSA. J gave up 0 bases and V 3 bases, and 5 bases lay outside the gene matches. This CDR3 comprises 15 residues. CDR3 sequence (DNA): TGTGCCAGCAGCTTTGACAGGGACCTCTCCTACGAGCAGTACTTC. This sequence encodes CASSFDRDLSYEQYF.

CDR3 amino acids: CASSSPSGRGSEQFF. DNA of the CDR3: TGTGCCAGCAGTTCTCCTAGCGGGAGGGGAAGTGAGCAGTTCTTC. The chain employs TRBV6-5 and TRBJ2-1, with 12 bases fitting TRBD2. Unmatched junction bases numbered 7, after V lost 4 bases and J lost 9 bases. The germline V gene has CDR1 MNHEY and CDR2 SVGAGI. There are 15 residues in the CDR3.

CDR3 sequence (DNA): TGCGCCAGCAGCGAAAGGGAAGTCAGCGGATCCTGGGAGCAGTACTTC. Residues: CASSEREVSGSWEQYF. This chain uses TRBV4-1 with TRBJ2-7, with D possibly TRBD2 on 5 matching bases. The CDR3 is 16 amino acids. Trimming shortened V by 5 bases and J by 7 bases, and 24 bases separated the two germline ends. The germline CDR1 and CDR2 sequences are MGHRA and YSYEKL.

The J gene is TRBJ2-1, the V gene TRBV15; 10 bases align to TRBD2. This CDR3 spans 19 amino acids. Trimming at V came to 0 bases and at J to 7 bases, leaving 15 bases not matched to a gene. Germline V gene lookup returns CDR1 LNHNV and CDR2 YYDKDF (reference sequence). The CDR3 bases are TGTGCCACCAGCAGAGACGGAGGGCTGGCTAGCGGGAGTGGAAATGAGCAGTTCTTC. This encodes CATSRDGGLASGSGNEQFF.

The CDR3 sequence is CASSGRGQVYF. The DNA for the CDR3 is TGTGCCAGCAGTGGACGTGGACAGGTTTACTTC. The genes are TRBV25-1 and TRBJ2-7; TRBD1 matches 7 bases. CDR1 and CDR2 (germline): MGHDK, SYGVNS. V gave up 4 bases and J gave up 13 bases; unmatched junction bases: 7. This CDR3 region has 11 residues.

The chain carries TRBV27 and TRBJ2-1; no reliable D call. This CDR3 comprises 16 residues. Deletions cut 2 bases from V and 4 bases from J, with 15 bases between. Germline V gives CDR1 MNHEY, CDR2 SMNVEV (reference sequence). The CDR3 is CASSLSPRDSYNEQFF. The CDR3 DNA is TGTGCCAGCAGTTTAAGTCCCCGAGACTCGTACAATGAGCAGTTCTTC.

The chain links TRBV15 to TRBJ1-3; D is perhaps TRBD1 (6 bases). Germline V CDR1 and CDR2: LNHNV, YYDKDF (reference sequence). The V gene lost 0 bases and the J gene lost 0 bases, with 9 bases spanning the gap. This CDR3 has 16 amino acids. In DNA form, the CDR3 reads TGTGCCACCAGCAGAGAAGGCAGGGGCTCTGGAAACACCATATATTTT. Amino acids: CATSREGRGSGNTIYF.

The DNA of the CDR3 is TGTGCCAGCAGCCCGCTGGGGCTAGCGGTCGACAATGAGCAGTTCTTC. As protein: CASSPLGLAVDNEQFF. The rearrangement joins TRBV7-3 to TRBJ2-1; TRBD2 matches at 7 bases. Germline values: CDR1 SGHTA, CDR2 FQGTGA. Unmatched junction bases numbered 12, after V lost 5 bases and J lost 5 bases. This CDR3 region has 16 residues.

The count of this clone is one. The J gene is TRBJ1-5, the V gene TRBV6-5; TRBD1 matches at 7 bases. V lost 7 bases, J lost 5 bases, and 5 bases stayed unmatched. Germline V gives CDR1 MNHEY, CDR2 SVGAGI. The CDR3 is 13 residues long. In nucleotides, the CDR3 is TGTGCCAGCATAGGGACAGTTTATCAGCCCCAGCATTTT. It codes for CASIGTVYQPQHF.

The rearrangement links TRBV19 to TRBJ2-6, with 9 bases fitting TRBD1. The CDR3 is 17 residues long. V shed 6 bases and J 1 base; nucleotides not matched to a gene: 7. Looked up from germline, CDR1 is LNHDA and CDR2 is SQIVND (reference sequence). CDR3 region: CASRYRGRYSGANVLTF. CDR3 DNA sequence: TGTGCCAGTAGGTACAGGGGGCGATATTCTGGGGCCAACGTCCTGACTTTC.

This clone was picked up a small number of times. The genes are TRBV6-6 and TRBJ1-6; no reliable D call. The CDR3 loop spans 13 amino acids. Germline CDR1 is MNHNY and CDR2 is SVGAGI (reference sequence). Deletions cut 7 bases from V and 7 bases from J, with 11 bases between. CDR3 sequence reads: CASTYLPNSPLHF. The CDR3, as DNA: TGTGCCAGCACCTATCTTCCAAATTCACCCCTCCACTTT.

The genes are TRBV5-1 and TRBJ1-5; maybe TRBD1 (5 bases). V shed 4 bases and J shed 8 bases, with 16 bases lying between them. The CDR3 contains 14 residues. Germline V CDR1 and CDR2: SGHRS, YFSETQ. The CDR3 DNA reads TGCGCCAGCAGCCCATCGGGGGTTGATGAGCCCCAGCATTTT. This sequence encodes CASSPSGVDEPQHF. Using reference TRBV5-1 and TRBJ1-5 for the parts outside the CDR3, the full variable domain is KAGVTQTPRYLIKTRGQQVTLSCSPISGHRSVSWYQQTPGQGLQFLFEYFSETQRNKGNFPGRFSGRQFSNSRSEMNVSTLELGDSALYLCASSPSGVDEPQHFGDGTRLSIL.

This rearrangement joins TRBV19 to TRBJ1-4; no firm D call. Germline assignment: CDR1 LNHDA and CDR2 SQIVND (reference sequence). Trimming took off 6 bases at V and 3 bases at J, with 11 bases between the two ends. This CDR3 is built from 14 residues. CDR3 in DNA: TGTGCCAGTAGGGCCCTCACCTCTAATGAAAAACTGTTTTTT. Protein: CASRALTSNEKLFF.

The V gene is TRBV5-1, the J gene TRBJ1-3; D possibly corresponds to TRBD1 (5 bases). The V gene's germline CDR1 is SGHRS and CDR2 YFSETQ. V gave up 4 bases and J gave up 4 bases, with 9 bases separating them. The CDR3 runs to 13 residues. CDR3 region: CASSQTDGNTIYF. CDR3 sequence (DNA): TGCGCCAGCAGCCAGACAGACGGAAACACCATATATTTT.